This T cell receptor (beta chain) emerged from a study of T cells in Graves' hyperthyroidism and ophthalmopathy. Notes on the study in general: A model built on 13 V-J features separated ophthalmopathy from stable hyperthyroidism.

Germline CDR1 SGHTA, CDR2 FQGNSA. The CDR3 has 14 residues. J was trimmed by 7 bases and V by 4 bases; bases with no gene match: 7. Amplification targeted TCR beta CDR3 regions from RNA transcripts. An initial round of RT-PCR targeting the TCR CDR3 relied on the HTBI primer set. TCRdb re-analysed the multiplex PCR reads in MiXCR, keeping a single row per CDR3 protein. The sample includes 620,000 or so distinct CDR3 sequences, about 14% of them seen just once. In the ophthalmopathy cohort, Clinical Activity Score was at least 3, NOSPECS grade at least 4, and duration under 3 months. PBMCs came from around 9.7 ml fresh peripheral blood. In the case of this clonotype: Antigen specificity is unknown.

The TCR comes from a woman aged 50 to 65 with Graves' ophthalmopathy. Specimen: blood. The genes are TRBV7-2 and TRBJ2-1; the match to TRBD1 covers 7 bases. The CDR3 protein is CASSSETGWNEQFF. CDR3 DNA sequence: TGTGCCAGCAGCTCAGAGACAGGGTGGAATGAGCAGTTCTTC.